One sample yielded the 26 T cell receptor beta chains listed below, sequenced in a study of cytomegalovirus exposure and HLA in healthy donors. The PCR was carried out with 60 Vbeta primers and 13 Jbeta primers. Only in-frame clones appear in the TCRdb table, and some are missing; sequencing was by immunoSEQ multiplex PCR. The sample lists some 120,000 clones; 60% to 85% were seen once. The sequencing sample was made of PBMCs. All receptors come from a human donor in good health.

This rearrangement joins TRBV7-6 to TRBJ1-2; TRBD1 is a possible D gene (5 bases). With 2 bases removed from V and 3 bases from J, the gap between germline ends came to 19 bases. This CDR3 spans 17 amino acids. CDR1 is SGHVS and CDR2 is FNYEAQ in the germline V gene. CDR3 residues: CASSLSPLGATDYGYTF. The CDR3, as DNA: TGTGCCAGCAGCTTATCCCCCCTCGGTGCGACAGACTATGGCTACACCTTC.

This clone was detected only a few times. The V and J genes are TRBV7-9 and TRBJ1-5; no clear D. Germline values: CDR1 SEHNR, CDR2 FQNEAQ (reference sequence). The CDR3 has 14 residues. Trimming cost V 10 bases and J 0 bases, with 13 bases left between them. The CDR3 protein is CATASNVSNQPQHF. The CDR3 nucleotides read TGTGCCACAGCGTCCAACGTTAGCAATCAGCCCCAGCATTTT.

Details on this clone: Germline and junction disagree at one end, which may indicate a read error. V gene TRBV7-7 combines with J gene TRBJ2-2; D is possibly TRBD2 (5 bases). The CDR3 has 17 residues. Per the germline V gene, CDR1 is SSHAT and CDR2 is FNYEAQ (reference sequence). The CDR3 region has the DNA TGTGCTAGCAGCCTCTTGGCGGGCTCCGCGGACACCGGGGAGCTGTTTTTT. This codes for CASSLLAGSADTGELFF.

This clone was counted only a few times. V and J are TRBV2 and TRBJ1-1; D not resolved. CDR3 length: 13 amino acids. V was pared by 7 bases and J by 0 bases, with 9 bases between. Germline CDR1 SNHLY, CDR2 FYNNEI. DNA for the CDR3: TGTGCCAGCAATAACAGAATGAACACTGAAGCTTTCTTT. Translated: CASNNRMNTEAFF. Full variable domain (outside the CDR3, taken from reference TRBV2 and TRBJ1-1): EPEVTQTPSHQVTQMGQEVILRCVPISNHLYFYWYRQILGQKVEFLVSFYNNEISEKSEIFDDQFSVERPDGSNFTLKIRSTKLEDSAMYFCASNNRMNTEAFFGQGTRLTVV.

The chain recombines TRBV28 with TRBJ1-1; D might be TRBD1 (6 bases). Germline V gene lookup returns CDR1 MDHEN and CDR2 SYDVKM. The germline V and J ends were trimmed by 5 bases and 0 bases, with 13 bases remaining between them. This CDR3 has 15 amino acids. The CDR3 nucleotides read TGTGCCAGCAGTGAGGACAGCCCCATGAACACTGAAGCTTTCTTT. Its translation: CASSEDSPMNTEAFF.

The chain combines TRBV27 with TRBJ2-1, with 9 bases matching TRBD2. The germline V gene encodes CDR1 MNHEY and CDR2 SMNVEV (reference sequence). The CDR3 has 16 amino acids. The junction had 8 bases not matched to a gene; V was cut back by 4 bases and J by 4 bases. The CDR3 protein is CASSSPAGLAYNEQFF. In nucleotides, the CDR3 is TGTGCCAGCAGTTCACCCGCGGGACTAGCTTACAATGAGCAGTTCTTC.

The chain couples TRBV13 to TRBJ2-7, with D possibly matching TRBD2 (6 bases). Trimming cost V 4 bases and J 1 base, with 11 bases left between them. Per germline, CDR1 PRHDT and CDR2 FYEKMQ (reference sequence). The CDR3 extends over 14 amino acids. The CDR3 DNA sequence: TGTGCCAGCAGCTCCGGGACTGCATCCTACGAGCAGTACTTC. Residues: CASSSGTASYEQYF.

The chain is built from TRBV28 and TRBJ2-7; TRBD1 agrees at 9 bases. V was clipped by 6 bases and J by 4 bases; unmatched bases: 1. The CDR3 is 12 amino acids. CDR1 and CDR2 from the germline V gene are MDHEN and SYDVKM. In DNA, the CDR3 is TGTGCCAGCAGACAGGGGGCATACGAGCAGTACTTC. Protein: CASRQGAYEQYF. Full variable domain (missing parts from reference TRBV28 and TRBJ2-7): DVKVTQSSRYLVKRTGEKVFLECVQDMDHENMFWYRQDPGLGLRLIYFSYDVKMKEKGDIPEGYSVSREKKERFSLILESASTNQTSMYLCASRQGAYEQYFGPGTRLTVT.

The V gene is TRBV14, the J gene TRBJ2-5; a weak D match, TRBD2 (5 bases). The germline V and J ends were trimmed by 0 bases and 4 bases, with 12 bases remaining between them. Germline CDR1 reads SGHDN; CDR2 reads FVKESK. The CDR3 runs 15 residues. CDR3 sequence: CASSQDQEVVETQYF. In DNA, the CDR3 is TGTGCCAGCAGCCAAGATCAGGAGGTGGTAGAGACCCAGTACTTC.

The chain has TRBV4-2 and TRBJ1-4; D is ambiguous. Germline V gene data show CDR1 as LGHNA and CDR2 as YNFKEQ. Deletions cut 2 bases from V and 9 bases from J, with 13 bases between. The CDR3 has 14 amino acids. The DNA of the CDR3 is TGTGCCAGCAGCCAACTCCGGGTTGAGCAAAAACTGTTTTTT. It specifies CASSQLRVEQKLFF.

A few counts support this clone. The chain links TRBV4-2 to TRBJ1-4; D unresolved. CDR3 length equals 16 residues. Trimming shortened V by 0 bases and J by 0 bases, and 8 bases separated the two germline ends. CDR1 and CDR2 from the germline V gene are LGHNA and YNFKEQ. In DNA, the CDR3 is TGTGCCAGCAGCCAAGATTCAGGTGCAACTAATGAAAAACTGTTTTTT. Encoded protein: CASSQDSGATNEKLFF.

This clone was seen a few times. The V and J genes are TRBV4-2 and TRBJ2-1, with D tentatively TRBD2 (5 bases). The CDR3 runs 15 residues. Germline V gene sequence: CDR1 LGHNA, CDR2 YNFKEQ. V shed 0 bases and J shed 9 bases, with 15 bases lying between them. CDR3 sequence: CASSQELEGPSEQFF. DNA of the CDR3: TGTGCCAGCAGCCAAGAACTAGAGGGTCCTAGTGAGCAGTTCTTC.

This chain uses TRBV21-1 with TRBJ2-6; the table's TRBD1 call for D was not verified on the DNA. TRBV21-1 is reported as a pseudogene. The CDR3 has 18 amino acids. The CDR3 loop is CASSPPGKDRPGANVLTF. Written as DNA, the CDR3 is TGTGCCAGCAGCCCCCCGGGTAAGGACAGGCCAGGAGCCAACGTCCTGACTTTC.

This clone appeared once. The DNA for the CDR3 is TGTGCCAGCAGCAATAGCGGGGGGCTAGATACGCAGTATTTT. It codes for CASSNSGGLDTQYF. The chain joins TRBV7-2 to TRBJ2-3, with TRBD2 identical over 10 bases. Looked up from germline, CDR1 is SGHTA and CDR2 is FQGNSA. V was clipped by 5 bases and J by 5 bases; unmatched bases: 4. The CDR3 is made up of 14 amino acids.

The chain is built from TRBV2 and TRBJ1-6; 8 nucleotides align to TRBD1. CDR3 length: 14 residues. With V trimmed by 6 bases and J by 6 bases, 4 bases remained unmatched. The V gene's germline CDR1 is SNHLY and CDR2 FYNNEI. The CDR3 protein is CASRGTGLNSPLHF. The DNA for the CDR3 is TGTGCCAGCAGGGGGACAGGCCTTAATTCACCCCTCCACTTT.

The chain has TRBV6-1 and TRBJ2-5, with 7 bases identical to TRBD1. The end of the DNA aligns better with TRBJ2-7, so the J call may be wrong. The CDR3 runs to 14 residues. Germline CDR1 reads MNHNS; CDR2 reads SASEGT. This CDR3 is CASSEGDSYYEQYF. Written as DNA, the CDR3 is TGTGCCAGCAGTGAAGGGGACAGTTACTACGAGCAGTACTTC.

The chain joins TRBV19 to TRBJ2-3, with TRBD1 as a possible D gene (5 bases). This CDR3 is built from 15 residues. Trimming shortened V by 3 bases and J by 2 bases, and 12 bases separated the two germline ends. The germline V gene has CDR1 LNHDA and CDR2 SQIVND (reference sequence). The CDR3: CASSIATAITDTQYF. In DNA form, the CDR3 reads TGTGCCAGTAGTATCGCGACAGCCATCACAGATACGCAGTATTTT.

The CDR3 region is CASSGTGGGYEQYF. Here the CDR3 DNA reads TGCGCCAGCAGCGGTACAGGGGGGGGTTACGAGCAGTACTTC. The chain recombines TRBV5-1 with TRBJ2-5, with a possible D match to TRBD1 (8 bases). TRBJ2-7 explains the end of the DNA better; the J call may be wrong. Germline CDR1 is SGHRS and CDR2 is YFSETQ. The CDR3 consists of 14 residues.

The J gene is TRBJ1-2, the V gene TRBV5-8; weak D call: TRBD1 (5 bases). V lost 3 bases, J lost 4 bases, and 16 bases lay in between. This CDR3 has 15 residues. CDR1 is SGHTS and CDR2 is YDEGEE in the germline V gene. The CDR3 DNA is TGTGCCAGCAGCTGGGGCTCGGGCTCAGCCTATGGCTACACCTTC. Its protein is CASSWGSGSAYGYTF.

The chain links TRBV7-2 to TRBJ2-5, with 11 bases fitting TRBD2. Looked up from germline, CDR1 is SGHTA and CDR2 is FQGNSA. This CDR3 is built from 14 residues. J gave up 5 bases and V 2 bases, and 1 base lay outside the gene matches. This CDR3 reads CASSLLAGGETQYF. The CDR3 DNA follows: TGTGCCAGCAGCTTATTAGCGGGGGGGGAGACCCAGTACTTC.

The chain combines TRBV5-1 with TRBJ1-3, with D maybe TRBD1 (5 bases). There are 16 residues in the CDR3. The germline V gene has CDR1 SGHRS and CDR2 YFSETQ. Trimming stripped 4 bases from V and 0 bases from J, with 14 bases between. The CDR3 is CASSGTGRNSGNTIYF. DNA for the CDR3: TGCGCCAGCAGCGGAACAGGCCGAAACTCTGGAAACACCATATATTTT.

V and J are TRBV5-1 and TRBJ2-4; a possible D gene is TRBD2 (5 bases). CDR1 and CDR2 (germline): SGHRS, YFSETQ. Trimming left V 0 bases short and J 4 bases short, with 11 bases between. The CDR3 consists of 15 residues. This chain's CDR3 is CASSLAAGEKNIQYF. The DNA for the CDR3 is TGCGCCAGCAGCTTGGCTGCCGGGGAGAAAAACATTCAGTACTTC. The full variable domain, in which reference TRBV5-1 and TRBJ2-4 provide the parts outside the CDR3, is KAGVTQTPRYLIKTRGQQVTLSCSPISGHRSVSWYQQTPGQGLQFLFEYFSETQRNKGNFPGRFSGRQFSNSRSEMNVSTLELGDSALYLCASSLAAGEKNIQYFGAGTRLSVL.

This clone showed up just a few times. The rearrangement uses TRBV4-1 and TRBJ1-5; D is undetermined. Trimming took 4 bases from V and 0 from J, leaving 13 bases between them. The CDR3 consists of 16 residues. Germline values: CDR1 MGHRA, CDR2 YSYEKL. For the CDR3, the DNA is TGCGCCAGCAGCCCAGATTACTTAGATAGCAATCAGCCCCAGCATTTT. Encoded protein: CASSPDYLDSNQPQHF.

The rearrangement joins TRBV4-1 to TRBJ2-7, with 7 bases identical to TRBD2. Germline assignment: CDR1 MGHRA and CDR2 YSYEKL. This CDR3 region has 14 residues. The J segment lost 2 bases and the V segment lost 4 bases, leaving 5 bases of the junction unmatched. CDR3 coding DNA: TGCGCCAGCAGCCCGCAGCGGGGCCCCTACGAGCAGTACTTC. This sequence encodes CASSPQRGPYEQYF.

In this sample, this clone turned up a few times. The rearrangement links TRBV4-1 to TRBJ1-1; D is unclear. Germline V gene sequence: CDR1 MGHRA, CDR2 YSYEKL. This CDR3 comprises 13 residues. V lost 4 bases and J lost 3, with 9 bases in between. DNA of the CDR3: TGCGCCAGCAGCCTAATCTTCGACACTGAAGCTTTCTTT. Its protein product is CASSLIFDTEAFF.

The chain combines TRBV27 with TRBJ1-5; D perhaps matches TRBD1 (6 bases). The germline V gene encodes CDR1 MNHEY and CDR2 SMNVEV (reference sequence). The CDR3 has 21 amino acids. Trimming removed 5 bases from V and 0 bases from J, with 29 bases in between. The CDR3: CASSVRGEGVVGAYSNQPQHF. The CDR3 region has the DNA TGTGCCAGCAGTGTAAGAGGGGAGGGGGTGGTTGGGGCGTATAGCAATCAGCCCCAGCATTTT.